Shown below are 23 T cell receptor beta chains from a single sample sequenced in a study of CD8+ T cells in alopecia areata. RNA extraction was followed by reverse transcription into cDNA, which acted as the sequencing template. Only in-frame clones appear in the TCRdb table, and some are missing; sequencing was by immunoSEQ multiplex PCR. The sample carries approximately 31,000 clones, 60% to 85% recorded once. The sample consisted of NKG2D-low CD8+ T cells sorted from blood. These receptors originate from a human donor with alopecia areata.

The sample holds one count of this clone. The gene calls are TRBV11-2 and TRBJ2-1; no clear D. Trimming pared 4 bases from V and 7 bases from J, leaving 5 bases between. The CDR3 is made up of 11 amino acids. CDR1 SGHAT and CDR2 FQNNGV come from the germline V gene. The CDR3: CASSSLNEQFF. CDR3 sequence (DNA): TGTGCCAGCAGCTCTTTAAATGAGCAGTTCTTC.

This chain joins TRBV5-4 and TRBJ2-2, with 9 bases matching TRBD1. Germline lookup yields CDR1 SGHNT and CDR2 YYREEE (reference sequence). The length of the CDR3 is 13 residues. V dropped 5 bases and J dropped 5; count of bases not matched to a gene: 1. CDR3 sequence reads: CASRGQGTGELFF. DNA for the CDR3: TGTGCCAGCAGAGGACAGGGGACCGGGGAGCTGTTTTTT.

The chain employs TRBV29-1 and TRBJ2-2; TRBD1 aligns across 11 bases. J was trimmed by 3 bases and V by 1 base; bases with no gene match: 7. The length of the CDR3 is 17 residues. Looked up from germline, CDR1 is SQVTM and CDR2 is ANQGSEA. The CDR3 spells CSVEAWTGGDDTGELFF. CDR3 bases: TGCAGCGTTGAAGCTTGGACAGGGGGCGATGACACCGGGGAGCTGTTTTTT.

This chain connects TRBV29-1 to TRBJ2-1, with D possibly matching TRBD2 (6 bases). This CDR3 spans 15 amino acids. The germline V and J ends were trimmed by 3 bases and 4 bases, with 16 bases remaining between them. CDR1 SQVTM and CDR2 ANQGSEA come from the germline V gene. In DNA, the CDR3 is TGCAGCGTTGATTGGTCGGGGGACCCTTACAATGAGCAGTTCTTC. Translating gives CSVDWSGDPYNEQFF.

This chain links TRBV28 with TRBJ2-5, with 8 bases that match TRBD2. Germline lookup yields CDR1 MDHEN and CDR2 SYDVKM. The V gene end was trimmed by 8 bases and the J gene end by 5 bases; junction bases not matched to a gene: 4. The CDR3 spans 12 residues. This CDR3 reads CASRSGGETQYF. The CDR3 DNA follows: TGTGCCAGCCGGAGCGGGGGCGAGACCCAGTACTTC.

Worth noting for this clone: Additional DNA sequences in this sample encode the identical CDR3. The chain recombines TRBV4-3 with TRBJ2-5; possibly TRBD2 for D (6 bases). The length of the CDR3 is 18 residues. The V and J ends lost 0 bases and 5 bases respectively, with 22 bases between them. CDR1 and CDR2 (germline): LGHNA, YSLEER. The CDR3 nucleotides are TGCGCCAGCAGCCAAGAGTCCGGGACTTCCTTGGTGTCGGAGACCCAGTACTTC. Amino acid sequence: CASSQESGTSLVSETQYF.

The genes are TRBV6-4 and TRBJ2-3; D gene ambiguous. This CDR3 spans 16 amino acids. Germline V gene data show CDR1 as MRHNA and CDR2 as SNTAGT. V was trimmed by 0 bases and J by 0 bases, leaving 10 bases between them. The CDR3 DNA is TGTGCCAGCAGTGACTCGGTAACCTCTAGCACAGATACGCAGTATTTT. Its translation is CASSDSVTSSTDTQYF.

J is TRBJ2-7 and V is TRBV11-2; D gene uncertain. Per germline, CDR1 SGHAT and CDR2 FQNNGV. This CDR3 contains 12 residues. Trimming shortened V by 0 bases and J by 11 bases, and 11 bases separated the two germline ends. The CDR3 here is CASSLDSPLEYF. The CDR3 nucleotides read TGTGCCAGCAGCTTAGACTCGCCCCTTGAGTACTTC.

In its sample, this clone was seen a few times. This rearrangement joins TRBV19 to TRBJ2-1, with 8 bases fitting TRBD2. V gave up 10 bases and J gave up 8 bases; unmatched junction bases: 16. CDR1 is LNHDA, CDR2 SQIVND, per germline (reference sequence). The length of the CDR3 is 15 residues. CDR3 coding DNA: TGTGCCATCATCTCTACCCCCCGGGAGGGCCATGAGCAGTTCTTC. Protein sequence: CAIISTPREGHEQFF.

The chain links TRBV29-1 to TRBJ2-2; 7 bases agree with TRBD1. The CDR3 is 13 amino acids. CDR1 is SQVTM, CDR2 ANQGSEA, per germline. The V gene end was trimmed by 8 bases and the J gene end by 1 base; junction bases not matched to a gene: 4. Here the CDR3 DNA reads TGCAGCTTAAGGACAGGGAACACCGGGGAGCTGTTTTTT. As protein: CSLRTGNTGELFF.

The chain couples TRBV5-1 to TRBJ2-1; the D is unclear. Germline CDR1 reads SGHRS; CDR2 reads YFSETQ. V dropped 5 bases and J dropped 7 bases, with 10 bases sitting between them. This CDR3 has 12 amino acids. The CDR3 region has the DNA TGCGCCAGCAGTTTTAGGAGAAATGAGCAGTTCTTC. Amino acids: CASSFRRNEQFF.

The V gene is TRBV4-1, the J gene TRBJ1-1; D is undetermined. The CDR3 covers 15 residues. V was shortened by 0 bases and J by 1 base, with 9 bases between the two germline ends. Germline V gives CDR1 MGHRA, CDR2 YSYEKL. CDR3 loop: CASSQEWLQNTEAFF. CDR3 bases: TGCGCCAGCAGCCAAGAATGGCTCCAGAACACTGAAGCTTTCTTT.

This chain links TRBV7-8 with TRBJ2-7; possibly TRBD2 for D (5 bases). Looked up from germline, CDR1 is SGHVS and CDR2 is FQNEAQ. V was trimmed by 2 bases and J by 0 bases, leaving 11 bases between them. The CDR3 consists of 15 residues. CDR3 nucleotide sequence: TGTGCCAGCAGCTTAATGAGCGGTTACTCCTACGAGCAGTACTTC. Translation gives CASSLMSGYSYEQYF.

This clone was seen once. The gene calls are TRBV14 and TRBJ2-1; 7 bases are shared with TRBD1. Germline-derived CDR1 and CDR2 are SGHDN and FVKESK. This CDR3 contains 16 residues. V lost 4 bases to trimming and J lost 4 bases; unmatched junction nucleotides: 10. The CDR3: CASSRITGVAYNEQFF. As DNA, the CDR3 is TGTGCCAGCAGCCGAATAACAGGGGTGGCGTACAATGAGCAGTTCTTC.

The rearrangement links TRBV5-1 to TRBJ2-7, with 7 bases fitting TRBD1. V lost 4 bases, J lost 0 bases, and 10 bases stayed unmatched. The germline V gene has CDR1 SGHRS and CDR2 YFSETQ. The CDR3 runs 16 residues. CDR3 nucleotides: TGCGCCAGCAGCAGACCCGGACAGGCCAGCTCCTACGAGCAGTACTTC. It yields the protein CASSRPGQASSYEQYF.

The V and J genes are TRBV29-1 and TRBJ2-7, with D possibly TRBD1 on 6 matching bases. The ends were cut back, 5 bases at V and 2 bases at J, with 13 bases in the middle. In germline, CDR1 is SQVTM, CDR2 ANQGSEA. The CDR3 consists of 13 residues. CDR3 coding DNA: TGCAGCGTTTTCGGGCAGGGGCCCTACGAGCAGTACTTC. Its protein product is CSVFGQGPYEQYF.

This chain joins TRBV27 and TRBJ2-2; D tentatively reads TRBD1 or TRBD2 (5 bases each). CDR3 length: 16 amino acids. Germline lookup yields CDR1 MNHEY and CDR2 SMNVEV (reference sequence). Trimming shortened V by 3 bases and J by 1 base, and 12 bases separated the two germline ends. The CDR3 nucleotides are TGTGCCAGCAGTTTTTTCCAGGGAGAGAACACCGGGGAGCTGTTTTTT. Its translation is CASSFFQGENTGELFF.

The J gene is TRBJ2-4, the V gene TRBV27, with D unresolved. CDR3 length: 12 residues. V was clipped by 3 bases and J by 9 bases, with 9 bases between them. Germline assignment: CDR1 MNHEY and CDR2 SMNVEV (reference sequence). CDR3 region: CASSFQGSIQYF. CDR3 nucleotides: TGTGCCAGCAGTTTCCAAGGAAGCATTCAGTACTTC.

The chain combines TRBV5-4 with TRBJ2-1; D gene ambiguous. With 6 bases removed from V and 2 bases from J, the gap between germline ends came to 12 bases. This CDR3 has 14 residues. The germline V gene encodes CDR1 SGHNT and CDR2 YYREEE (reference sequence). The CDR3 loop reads CASIDPNTYNEQFF. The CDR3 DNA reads TGTGCCAGCATTGATCCGAACACCTACAATGAGCAGTTCTTC.

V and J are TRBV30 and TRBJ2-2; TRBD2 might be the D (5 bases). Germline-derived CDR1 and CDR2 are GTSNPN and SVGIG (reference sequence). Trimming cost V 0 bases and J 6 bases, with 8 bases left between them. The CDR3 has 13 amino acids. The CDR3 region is CAWSVRGPGELFF. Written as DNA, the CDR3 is TGTGCCTGGAGTGTACGGGGTCCCGGGGAGCTGTTTTTT.

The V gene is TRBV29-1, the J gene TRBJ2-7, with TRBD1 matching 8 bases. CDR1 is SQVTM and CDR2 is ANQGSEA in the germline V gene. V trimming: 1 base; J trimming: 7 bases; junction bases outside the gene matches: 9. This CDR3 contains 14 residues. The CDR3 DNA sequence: TGCAGCGTTGAAGCCCCGCAGGGGGCGGGGGAGCAGTACTTC. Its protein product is CSVEAPQGAGEQYF.

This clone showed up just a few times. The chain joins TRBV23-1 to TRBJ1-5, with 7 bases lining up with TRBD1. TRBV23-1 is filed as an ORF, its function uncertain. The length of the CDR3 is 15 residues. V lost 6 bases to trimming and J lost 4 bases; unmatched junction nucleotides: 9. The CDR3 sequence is CASRHTGVPNQPQHF. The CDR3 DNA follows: TGCGCCAGCAGACATACAGGGGTGCCAAATCAGCCCCAGCATTTT.

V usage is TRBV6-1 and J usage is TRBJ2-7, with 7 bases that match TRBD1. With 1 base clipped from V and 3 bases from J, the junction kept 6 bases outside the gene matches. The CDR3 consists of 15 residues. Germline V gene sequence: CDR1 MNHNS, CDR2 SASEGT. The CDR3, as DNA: TGTGCCAGCAGTGAAGTTGTAGGGGACAGCTACGAGCAGTACTTC. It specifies CASSEVVGDSYEQYF.